Below are 19 T cell receptor beta chains sequenced from a single sample in a study of blood T cells in healthy people across ages. With a J-beta primer mix and a sample-barcoded 5' primer, a second PCR ran about 7 to 11 cycles. One entry per CDR3 protein results from TCRdb running MiXCR on the 5' RACE reads. The table shows about 800,000 distinct CDR3 sequences, with less than 60% occurring only once. The specimen sequenced was blood. The receptor source for this set is a man older than 75 in good health.

In DNA, the CDR3 is TGTGCCAGCATTTTTCGAACAGGGGGTGCGAGCTCCTATAATTCACCCCTCCACTTT. It yields the protein CASIFRTGGASSYNSPLHF. This chain uses TRBV12-3 or TRBV12-4 with TRBJ1-6, with TRBD1 matching over 8 bases. With 7 bases clipped from V and 0 bases from J, the junction kept 14 bases outside the gene matches. The CDR3 runs 19 residues.

This clonotype turned up a few times. The V and J genes are TRBV7-9 and TRBJ2-4, with 14 nucleotides matching TRBD2. The DNA end lines up better with TRBJ2-5; the J call may be wrong. The CDR3 has 20 amino acids. Germline CDR1 is SEHNR and CDR2 is FQNEAQ (reference sequence). The CDR3 DNA reads TGTGCCAGCAGCATGTTTCCGGGACTAGCGGGAGTAAGGGGGGAAGAGACCCAGTACTTC. Protein product: CASSMFPGLAGVRGEETQYF.

V usage is TRBV7-9 and J usage is TRBJ2-7; perhaps TRBD2 as D (5 bases). Germline CDR1 reads SEHNR; CDR2 reads FQNEAQ (reference sequence). Trimming removed 1 base at V and 7 bases at J, with 11 bases between. This CDR3 region has 13 residues. CDR3 sequence reads: CASSLDPRREQYF. The CDR3 coding sequence is TGTGCCAGCAGCTTAGACCCCCGGAGGGAGCAGTACTTC.

The chain has TRBV7-2 and TRBJ1-2; 7 nucleotides match TRBD1. This CDR3 has 15 amino acids. Losses at the gene ends were 5 bases for V and 0 bases for J; bases not matched to a gene: 6. Per germline, CDR1 SGHTA and CDR2 FQGNSA. The CDR3 sequence: CASSQHGTANYGYTF. Here the CDR3 DNA reads TGTGCCAGCAGCCAGCACGGGACAGCTAACTATGGCTACACCTTC.

The chain couples TRBV29-1 to TRBJ2-1; possible D gene TRBD1, 6 bases. The V end was cut by 1 base, the J end by 7 bases, with 14 bases between. This CDR3 contains 14 residues. Germline assignment: CDR1 SQVTM and CDR2 ANQGSEA. The CDR3 reads CSVEAGQRYNEQFF. In nucleotides, the CDR3 is TGCAGCGTTGAAGCGGGACAAAGGTATAATGAGCAGTTCTTC.

This chain connects TRBV20-1 to TRBJ2-1, with TRBD1 as a possible D gene (6 bases). Trimming took off 6 bases at V and 0 bases at J, with 12 bases between the two ends. Germline V gives CDR1 DFQATT, CDR2 SNEGSKA (reference sequence). CDR3 size: 14 residues. The CDR3 is CSARGRISYNEQFF. The CDR3 DNA sequence: TGCAGTGCCAGGGGACGAATCTCCTACAATGAGCAGTTCTTC.

J is TRBJ2-1 and V is TRBV27; TRBD1 or TRBD2 may be the D gene (5 bases each). Looked up from germline, CDR1 is MNHEY and CDR2 is SMNVEV (reference sequence). The CDR3 has 14 amino acids. Between the trimmed V and J ends, which lost 7 bases and 7 bases, there was a span of 17 bases. The CDR3 coding sequence is TGTGCCAGCACCCATTCGGGGTGGGGGAATGAGCAGTTCTTC. Translated, it gives CASTHSGWGNEQFF.

Only a few counts were recorded for this clonotype. The rearrangement uses TRBV12-3 or TRBV12-4 and TRBJ2-6; TRBD1 aligns across 8 bases. The trim removed 1 base at V and 4 bases at J, leaving 9 bases unmatched. The CDR3 spans 18 residues. The CDR3 sequence: CASSLGQGALRGANVLTF. CDR3 DNA sequence: TGTGCCAGCAGTTTAGGCCAGGGGGCCCTCCGGGGGGCCAACGTCCTGACTTTC.

The chain employs TRBV7-8 and TRBJ2-2, with D perhaps TRBD1 (6 bases). The V end lost 5 bases, the J end lost 0 bases, and 10 bases lay between the germline ends. Germline CDR1 is SGHVS and CDR2 is FQNEAQ. The CDR3 has 15 residues. The CDR3 here is CASSRRGTNTGELFF. CDR3 coding DNA: TGTGCCAGCAGCAGAAGGGGGACGAACACCGGGGAGCTGTTTTTT.

The V gene is TRBV7-2, the J gene TRBJ2-4; a possible D gene is TRBD1 (5 bases). This CDR3 is built from 15 residues. CDR1 is SGHTA, CDR2 FQGNSA, per germline. Trimming left V 2 bases short and J 5 bases short, with 13 bases between. CDR3 sequence: CASSLWGQGQNIQYF. The CDR3 DNA sequence: TGTGCCAGCAGCTTATGGGGCCAGGGTCAAAACATTCAGTACTTC.

The chain uses TRBV29-1 and TRBJ1-5; TRBD1 aligns across 11 bases. The germline gives CDR1 SQVTM, CDR2 ANQGSEA. V lost 4 bases, J lost 6 bases, and 5 bases stayed unmatched. The CDR3 consists of 14 residues. The CDR3 loop reads CSVVDRGPGQPQHF. In nucleotides, the CDR3 is TGCAGCGTTGTGGACAGGGGGCCGGGTCAGCCCCAGCATTTT.

The V and J genes are TRBV20-1 and TRBJ2-3, with D maybe TRBD2 (6 bases). V was trimmed by 7 bases and J by 4 bases, leaving 9 bases between them. CDR3 length equals 11 residues. CDR1 DFQATT and CDR2 SNEGSKA come from the germline V gene (reference sequence). As DNA, the CDR3 is TGCAGTGTTGGGGGGTCAGATACGCAGTATTTT. It is translated as CSVGGSDTQYF.

This rearrangement joins TRBV5-1 to TRBJ2-1, with D unresolved. CDR3 length: 14 amino acids. V was trimmed by 4 bases and J by 2 bases, leaving 10 bases between them. Germline V gene data show CDR1 as SGHRS and CDR2 as YFSETQ. The chain's CDR3 is CASSPSQAYNEQFF. CDR3 sequence (DNA): TGCGCCAGCAGCCCGTCTCAAGCCTACAATGAGCAGTTCTTC.

The V call is TRBV20-1, the J call TRBJ2-1; 10 bases map to TRBD2. CDR3 size: 18 residues. The V and J ends lost 5 bases and 2 bases, in that order; junction bases with no gene match: 15. Germline V gene sequence: CDR1 DFQATT, CDR2 SNEGSKA (reference sequence). The CDR3 bases are TGCAGTGCTGGGAGAGAAGCGGGAGGGCCTTTAGCCTACAATGAGCAGTTCTTC. Its protein is CSAGREAGGPLAYNEQFF.

This clonotype was seen more than once but under ten times. This chain connects TRBV30 to TRBJ2-1, with 11 nucleotides matching TRBD2. In germline, CDR1 is GTSNPN, CDR2 SVGIG (reference sequence). The CDR3 contains 13 residues. For the CDR3, the DNA is TGTGCTCGGACTAGCGGGTACAACAATGAGCAGTTCTTC. Translating it yields CARTSGYNNEQFF.

This clonotype was seen a handful of times. The chain recombines TRBV20-1 with TRBJ2-3, with a tentative D call TRBD2 (5 bases). Trimming removed 0 bases at V and 0 bases at J, with 10 bases between. This CDR3 has 15 residues. Germline V lookup: CDR1 DFQATT, CDR2 SNEGSKA (reference sequence). CDR3 loop: CSARDPTISTDTQYF. The CDR3 DNA follows: TGCAGTGCTAGAGACCCGACTATCAGCACAGATACGCAGTATTTT.

This chain joins TRBV6-6 and TRBJ1-5; D unclear. Germline CDR1 is MNHNY and CDR2 is SVGAGI (reference sequence). With 6 bases removed from V and 2 bases from J, the gap between germline ends came to 8 bases. This CDR3 comprises 13 residues. The CDR3 region has the DNA TGTGCCAGCAGAGTAATTGGCAATCAGCCCCAGCATTTT. Its protein is CASRVIGNQPQHF.

The rearrangement links TRBV7-2 to TRBJ2-2; the match to TRBD2 covers 11 bases. This CDR3 comprises 16 residues. The germline V gene has CDR1 SGHTA and CDR2 FQGNSA. The trim removed 6 bases at V and 5 bases at J, leaving 8 bases unmatched. The CDR3 here is CASRRPGTSGTGELFF. The CDR3 DNA is TGTGCCAGCAGACGGCCCGGGACTAGCGGAACCGGGGAGCTGTTTTTT.

This clonotype was observed a handful of times. The J gene is TRBJ2-7, the V gene TRBV29-1; tentatively, D is TRBD1 (6 bases). The CDR3 has 15 amino acids. Germline V gene lookup returns CDR1 SQVTM and CDR2 ANQGSEA. The germline V and J ends were trimmed by 0 bases and 3 bases, with 15 bases remaining between them. The CDR3 region is CSVEDPLQGDYEQYF. DNA for the CDR3: TGCAGCGTTGAAGATCCCCTACAGGGAGACTACGAGCAGTACTTC.